This T cell receptor beta chain was documented in a study of shared T cell receptors in the human thymus (dated by TCRdb to about 2021). Study-wide context: The study examined how self-reactive, shared T-cell receptor alpha chains are generated in the human thymus.

Library method: the immunoSEQ multiplex PCR assay. TCRdb retrieved this table from immuneACCESS and kept in-frame rearrangements only. Not all clones are present; in checked studies, unresolved V genes account for under half, and no reason is known for the remainder. The sample table lists fewer than 700,000 clones, around 89% of them with a count of one. 0.0095% to 0.013% of the sample is in the top ten clones. Spanning cysteine to phenylalanine, the CDR3 consists of 15 amino acids. The entry retains the CDR3 DNA only, 45 bases that are in frame from base 1. Sequences MNHEY (CDR1) and SMNVEV (CDR2) are obtained from the germline V gene (reference sequence). The germline V and J ends show losses of 6 bases and 1 base respectively, and no gene match explains 5 bases of the junction. Concerning this clone itself: Which antigen it targets is not known. Base qualities are not at hand, and no much larger clone is one base apart.

The sample was also reused in another study, on human thymus T cells. As the second publication notes: Donors were immunologically healthy infants undergoing open corrective cardiac surgery for congenital heart defects in Finland. Thymus tissue was collected as surgical resects that were removed during corrective cardiac surgery. Biased V and J gene segment usage appeared to be present in both thymic and peripheral blood repertoires. The related research found that thymic TCR repertoires overlapped highly between unrelated individuals. The study used eight infant thymus samples plus four related peripheral blood samples to characterize TCR alpha and beta repertoires. Donor ages ranged from about 6 to 250 days, and the cohort comprised six or seven male and a couple of female infants. Thymocytes were mechanically released from the tissue and were stored as pellets of about 9.5-33 million cells at -70 degrees C. Genomic DNA was extracted from frozen cell pellets with a QIAsymphony instrument. TCRB and TCRAD loci were amplified from a standardized quantity of quality-controlled genomic DNA using the immunoSEQ multiplex PCR assay. The amplicons spanned the V(D)J region and were long enough to cover the CDR3 and allow V and J genes to be identified. The commercial immunoSEQ service was used to sequence amplicons on an Illumina platform. Primer bias and sequencing errors were corrected as previously described, and TCRAD and TCRB were defined on the basis of the IMGT database. The repertoires were analysed using immunoSEQ Analyzer 3.0 and VDJTools for basic statistics, V/J segment usage, diversity estimates, rarefaction and pairwise overlap. Diversity was estimated using the Chao1, ChaoE, Efron-Thisted, Shannon and inverse Simpson indices, and was also estimated on datasets down-sampled to the size of the smallest sample. Repertoire overlap was determined by strict matching of CDR3 nucleotide sequence, V gene and J gene, and Jaccard-based multidimensional scaling clustering was applied. Thymus samples yielded on average about 810,000 unique TCRB clonotypes, compared with roughly 92,000 from blood samples.

The sequence is built from TRBV27 and TRBJ2-2, with TRBD1 identical over 7 junction bases. This receptor was obtained from a boy under two years old with a congenital heart defect. Donor details come from another sample of the same person, matched by shared clones. Sequencing used thymocytes. The DNA sequence is as follows: TGTGCCAGCAGGCGAGGGGGCGGGAACACCGGGGAGCTGTTTTTT. The translation is CASRRGGGNTGELFF.